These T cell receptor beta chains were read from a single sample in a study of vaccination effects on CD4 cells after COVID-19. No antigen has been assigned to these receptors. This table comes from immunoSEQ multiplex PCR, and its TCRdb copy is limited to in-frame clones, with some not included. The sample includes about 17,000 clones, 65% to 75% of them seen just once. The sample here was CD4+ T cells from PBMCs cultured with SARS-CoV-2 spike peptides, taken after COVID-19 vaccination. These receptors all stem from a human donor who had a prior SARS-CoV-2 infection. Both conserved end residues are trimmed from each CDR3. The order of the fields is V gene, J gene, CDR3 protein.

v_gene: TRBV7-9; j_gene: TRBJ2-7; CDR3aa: ASSLTGASYEQY
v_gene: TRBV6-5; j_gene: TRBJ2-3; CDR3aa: ASRHRGGDTQY
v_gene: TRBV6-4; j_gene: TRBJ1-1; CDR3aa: ASSDPPLRNTEAF
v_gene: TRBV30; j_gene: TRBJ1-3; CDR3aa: AWTRDRTFRLSGNTIY
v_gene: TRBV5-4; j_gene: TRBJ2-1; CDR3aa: ASSLDRDNEQF
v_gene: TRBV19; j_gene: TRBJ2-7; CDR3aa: ASSRGISHQPVNEQY
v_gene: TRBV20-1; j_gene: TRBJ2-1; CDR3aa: SAGVFTEQF
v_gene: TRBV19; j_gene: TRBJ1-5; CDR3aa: AARTGVHQPQH
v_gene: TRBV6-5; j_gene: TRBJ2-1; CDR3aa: ASRVTYNEQF
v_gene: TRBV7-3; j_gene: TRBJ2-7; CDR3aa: ASSLLGGTYEQY
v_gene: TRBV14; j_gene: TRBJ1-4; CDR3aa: ASSQRDFGYNEKLF
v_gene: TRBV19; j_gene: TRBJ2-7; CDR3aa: ASSIEGGYEQY
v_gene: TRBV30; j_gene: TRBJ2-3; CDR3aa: AWESPASGRWTQY
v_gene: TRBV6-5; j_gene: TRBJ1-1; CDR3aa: ASRQGQLNTEAF
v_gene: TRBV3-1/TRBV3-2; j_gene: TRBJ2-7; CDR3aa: ASSHSGGQSEQY
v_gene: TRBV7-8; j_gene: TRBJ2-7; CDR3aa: ASSLVTSGLSEQY
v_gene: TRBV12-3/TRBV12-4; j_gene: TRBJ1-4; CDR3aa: ASSLRRAEKLF
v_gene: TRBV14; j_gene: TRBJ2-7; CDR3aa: ASSQLTSGVPYEQY
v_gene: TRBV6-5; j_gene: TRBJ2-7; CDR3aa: ASSRRDRSYEQY
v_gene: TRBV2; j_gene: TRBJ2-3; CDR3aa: ASNPAGLPSTDTQY
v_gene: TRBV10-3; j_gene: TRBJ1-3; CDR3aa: ASGKDSGNTIY
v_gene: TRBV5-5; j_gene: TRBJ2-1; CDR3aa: ASSFLVWNEQF
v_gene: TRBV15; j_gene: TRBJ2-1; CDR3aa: ATSRALGLAGAGEQF
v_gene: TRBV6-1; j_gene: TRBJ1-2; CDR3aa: ASSESWERAGYT
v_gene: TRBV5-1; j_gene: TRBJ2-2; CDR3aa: ASSPLDRAGELF
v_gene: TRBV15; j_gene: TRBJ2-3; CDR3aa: ATSRPGGGTDTQY
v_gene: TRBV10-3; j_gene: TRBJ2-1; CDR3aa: AISESFASGVSNEQF
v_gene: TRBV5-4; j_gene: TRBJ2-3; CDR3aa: ASSEEPDGTSGGNTDTQY
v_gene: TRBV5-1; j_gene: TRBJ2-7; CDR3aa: ASSPEGLAGGPNWYEQY
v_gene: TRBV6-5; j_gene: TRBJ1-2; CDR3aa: ASRVLGRDGYT
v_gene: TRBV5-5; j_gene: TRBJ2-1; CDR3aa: ASSLVAGHAEQF
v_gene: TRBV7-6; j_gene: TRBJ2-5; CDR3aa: ASSPRVLRGETQY
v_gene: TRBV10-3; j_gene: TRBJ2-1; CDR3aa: AISESGDYNEQF
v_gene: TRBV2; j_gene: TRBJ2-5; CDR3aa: ASKYQETQY
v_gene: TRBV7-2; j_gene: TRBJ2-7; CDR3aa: ASSLLREVREQY
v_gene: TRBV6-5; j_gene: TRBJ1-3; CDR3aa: ASDDRSSGNTIY
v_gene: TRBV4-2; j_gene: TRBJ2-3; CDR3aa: ASSQETDTQY
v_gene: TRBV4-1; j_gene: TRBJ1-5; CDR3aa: ASSQDIQDWGPYQPQH
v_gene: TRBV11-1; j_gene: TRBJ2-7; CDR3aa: ASSPGRSSYEQY